Reported below is one T cell receptor beta chain. Data came from immunoSEQ multiplex PCR; TCRdb stores just in-frame clones and leaves some out. The sample records under 140,000 clones, approximately 94% being singletons. Germline V gives CDR1 WSHSY, CDR2 SAAADI. V lost 6 bases to trimming and J lost 3 bases, with 14 bases between them. There are 15 residues in the CDR3. This entry is derived from a study of T cell responses to AZD1222 COVID-19 vaccine. The TCR comes from an adult who received the AZD1222 COVID-19 vaccine. The J gene is TRBJ2-2, the V gene TRBV10-2; a weak D match, TRBD1 (5 bases). The starting material was peripheral blood, obtained 28 days after the second AZD1222 dose. CDR3 coding DNA: TGCGCCAGCAGCCCTCAGGGATTAGACACCGGGGAGCTGTTTTTT. It encodes CASSPQGLDTGELFF.